The rows below give T cell receptor beta chains drawn from one sample of a study of identifying expanded T cells in peripheral blood. TCRdb keeps only in-frame clones here, not all; method: immunoSEQ multiplex PCR. Among 100,000 to 150,000 clones listed, approximately 80% were seen once. Input material: blood. The receptors were sampled from a person aged 18 to 70 in good health. Each CDR3 is given with its conserved first and last residue. The order of the fields is D gene, J gene, V gene, clone size, CDR3 protein, CDR3 DNA. D genes are given only for firm matches. Size is omitted from some rows. Given values are once, few, many or a class for expanded clones.

- | TRBJ2-7 | TRBV9 | - | CASSLGAGMSSYEQYF | TGTGCCAGCAGTTTAGGGGCGGGGATGAGCTCCTACGAGCAGTACTTC
- | TRBJ1-1 | TRBV19 | - | CASSIYRQSEAFF | TGTGCCAGTAGTATCTACCGGCAGTCTGAAGCTTTCTTT
TRBD2 | TRBJ2-3 | TRBV25-1 | - | CASSELGLAGGFTDTQYF | TGTGCCAGCAGTGAATTGGGACTAGCGGGGGGATTCACAGATACGCAGTATTTT
- | TRBJ2-1 | TRBV7-6 | - | CASSESSYNEQFF | TGTGCCAGCTCGGAGAGCTCCTACAATGAGCAGTTCTTC
- | TRBJ2-2 | TRBV6-1 | - | CASTWVRNTGELFF | TGTGCCAGCACTTGGGTCCGGAACACCGGGGAGCTGTTTTTT
- | TRBJ1-5 | TRBV30 | few | CAWSSWPNQPQHF | TGTGCCTGGAGTAGTTGGCCCAATCAGCCCCAGCATTTT
- | TRBJ2-1 | TRBV11-3 | - | CASSLGRFVSNEQFF | TGTGCCAGCAGCTTAGGGCGGTTCGTCAGCAATGAGCAGTTCTTC
- | TRBJ1-3 | TRBV5-8 | - | CASSGGNTIYF | TGTGCCAGCAGTGGTGGAAACACCATATATTTT
- | TRBJ1-2 | TRBV7-2 | once | CASSLWSGDYGYTF | TGTGCCAGCAGCCTTTGGTCAGGCGACTATGGCTACACCTTC
- | TRBJ2-7 | TRBV7-2 | - | CASSLMGGDEQYF | TGTGCCAGCAGCTTAATGGGAGGAGACGAGCAGTACTTC
- | TRBJ2-5 | TRBV27 | - | CASSILRQETQYF | TGTGCCAGCAGTATCCTACGCCAAGAGACCCAGTACTTC
- | TRBJ1-1 | TRBV29-1 | - | CSVVTSLTVNTEAFF | TGCAGCGTTGTTACCAGCTTGACAGTAAACACTGAAGCTTTCTTT
TRBD2 | TRBJ2-1 | TRBV6-1 | - | CASSEVVAGGNEQFF | TGTGCCAGCAGTGAAGTAGTAGCGGGGGGAAATGAGCAGTTCTTC
- | TRBJ2-5 | TRBV5-4 | - | CASSLDGGVLQETQYF | TGTGCCAGCAGCTTGGATGGAGGTGTCTTACAAGAGACCCAGTACTTC
- | TRBJ2-3 | TRBV5-1 | - | CASSLTVTDTQYF | TGCGCCAGCAGCTTGACCGTCACAGATACGCAGTATTTT
TRBD1 | TRBJ2-6 | TRBV4-1 | - | CASSQGYTGGVSGANVLTF | TGCGCCAGCAGCCAAGGGTATACAGGGGGCGTCTCTGGGGCCAACGTCCTGACTTTC
- | TRBJ2-6 | TRBV19 | few | CASSQSGANVLTF | TGTGCCAGTAGTCAGTCTGGGGCCAACGTCCTGACTTTC
- | TRBJ1-2 | TRBV4-3 | - | CASSQEDRGNYGYTF | TGCGCCAGCAGCCAAGAGGATCGGGGAAACTATGGCTACACCTTC
- | TRBJ2-7 | TRBV6-5 | - | CASRGDSDEQYF | TGTGCCAGCAGGGGCGACAGCGACGAGCAGTACTTC
TRBD1 | TRBJ1-3 | TRBV2 | - | CASNRDRSHGNTIYF | TGTGCCAGCAATCGGGACAGGTCGCATGGAAACACCATATATTTT
- | TRBJ2-5 | TRBV20-1 | once | CSARVTETQYF | TGCAGTGCTAGAGTTACAGAGACCCAGTACTTC
- | TRBJ2-5 | TRBV9 | - | CASTAAAGETQYF | TGTGCCAGTACCGCTGCGGCGGGAGAGACCCAGTACTTC
TRBD1 | TRBJ2-7 | TRBV25-1 | once | CASSEYQQGGEQYF | TGTGCCAGCAGTGAATATCAACAGGGGGGCGAGCAGTACTTC
- | TRBJ1-3 | TRBV19 | - | CASGFRDNGNTIYF | TGTGCCAGTGGATTCCGGGACAACGGAAACACCATATATTTT
- | TRBJ1-1 | TRBV5-1 | - | CASSLGRGTEAFF | TGCGCCAGCAGCTTAGGGAGGGGAACTGAAGCTTTCTTT
TRBD1 | TRBJ1-6 | TRBV27 | - | CASSLGTGQLSPLHF | TGTGCCAGCAGTTTGGGGACAGGGCAACTTTCACCCCTCCACTTT
TRBD1 | TRBJ1-1 | TRBV10-3 | - | CAIRGQGATEAFF | TGTGCCATCAGGGGACAGGGCGCCACTGAAGCTTTCTTT
TRBD1 | TRBJ1-6 | TRBV5-4 | - | CASSYRQGFSSSYNSPLHF | TGTGCCAGCAGCTACCGACAGGGTTTTTCTAGCTCCTATAATTCACCCCTCCACTTT
- | TRBJ1-2 | TRBV5-1 | - | CASKGEGRYGYTF | TGCGCCAGCAAAGGGGAGGGGCGATATGGCTACACCTTC
- | TRBJ1-1 | TRBV7-9 | - | CASSPHLRVNTEAFF | TGTGCCAGCAGCCCCCATTTGAGAGTGAACACTGAAGCTTTCTTT
- | TRBJ1-6 | TRBV5-4 | - | CASSLQGLNSPLHF | TGTGCCAGCAGCCTACAGGGTCTGAATTCACCCCTCCACTTT
- | TRBJ2-1 | TRBV5-6 | - | CASSLDPYNEQFF | TGTGCCAGCAGCTTGGACCCATACAATGAGCAGTTCTTC
- | TRBJ2-6 | TRBV6-6 | once | CASSLLGTGANVLTF | TGTGCCAGCAGCCTTCTTGGGACTGGGGCCAACGTCCTGACTTTC
- | TRBJ2-3 | TRBV19 | once | CASSPTQTVTDTQYF | TGTGCCAGTAGTCCTACCCAGACAGTCACAGATACGCAGTATTTT
- | TRBJ2-1 | TRBV5-5 | once | CASGVSGAANHEQFF | TGTGCCAGCGGCGTCTCAGGGGCCGCCAACCATGAGCAGTTCTTC
- | TRBJ1-6 | TRBV18 | - | CASSPPGSYNSPLHF | TGTGCCAGCTCACCACCGGGCTCCTATAATTCACCCCTCCACTTT
- | TRBJ1-5 | TRBV19 | few | CASRDVLALNQPQHF | TGTGCCAGTAGGGACGTCCTGGCTCTCAATCAGCCCCAGCATTTT
TRBD1 | TRBJ2-1 | TRBV7-9 | - | CASSLTGQGLEDEQFF | TGTGCCAGCAGCTTAACTGGACAGGGGCTTGAGGATGAGCAGTTCTTC
TRBD1 | TRBJ1-1 | TRBV10-3 | - | CAITTGQASKAFF | TGTGCCATCACCACAGGACAGGCGTCGAAAGCTTTCTTT
- | TRBJ2-3 | TRBV6-4 | - | CASSDQSGDTQYF | TGTGCCAGCAGTGACCAGAGTGGAGATACGCAGTATTTT
TRBD1 | TRBJ2-7 | TRBV11-2 | once | CASSLAGTGTYEQYF | TGTGCCAGCAGCTTAGCCGGGACAGGGACCTACGAGCAGTACTTC
- | TRBJ2-2 | TRBV5-4 | - | CASSLAALGLGAGELFF | TGTGCCAGCAGCTTGGCCGCGTTAGGGTTGGGGGCCGGGGAGCTGTTTTTT
- | TRBJ2-7 | TRBV7-3 | once | CASSLSGGPPYEQYF | TGTGCCAGCAGCTTAAGTGGCGGCCCCCCCTACGAGCAGTACTTC
- | TRBJ2-7 | TRBV5-1 | - | CASSLVSSGEQYF | TGCGCCAGCAGCTTAGTCAGCTCGGGTGAGCAGTACTTC
- | TRBJ2-5 | TRBV7-2 | - | CASSRTGSQYF | TGTGCCAGCAGCCGCACAGGGAGCCAGTACTTC
TRBD2 | TRBJ2-2 | TRBV7-8 | - | CASSSPAGGPGELFF | TGTGCCAGCAGCTCCCCGGCGGGGGGGCCCGGGGAGCTGTTTTTT
- | TRBJ2-7 | TRBV19 | - | CASSIGAGDYEQYF | TGTGCCAGTAGTATCGGGGCAGGGGACTACGAGCAGTACTTC
TRBD1 | TRBJ2-1 | TRBV27 | - | CASSSMTGDRFF | TGTGCCAGCAGTTCCATGACAGGGGATCGGTTCTTC
TRBD1 | TRBJ2-2 | TRBV6-1 | - | CANGQGKTGELFF | TGTGCCAACGGACAGGGAAAAACCGGGGAGCTGTTTTTT
TRBD2 | TRBJ2-5 | TRBV19 | - | CASSEGLAGGRKTQYF | TGTGCCAGTAGCGAGGGACTAGCGGGGGGGAGAAAGACCCAGTACTTC
- | TRBJ1-1 | TRBV27 | - | CASSLSWGLRNTEAFF | TGTGCCAGCAGTTTATCATGGGGGCTGAGGAACACTGAAGCTTTCTTT
- | TRBJ2-7 | TRBV28 | - | CASSPRNPLNEQYF | TGTGCCAGCAGCCCGAGAAACCCCCTAAACGAGCAGTACTTC
- | TRBJ2-3 | TRBV11-2 | - | CASSLVGGTTDTQYF | TGTGCCAGCAGCTTAGTAGGGGGAACCACAGATACGCAGTATTTT
- | TRBJ1-2 | TRBV5-1 | once | CASSLGQVGLSNYGYTF | TGCGCCAGCAGCTTGGGGCAGGTTGGTTTGTCTAACTATGGCTACACCTTC